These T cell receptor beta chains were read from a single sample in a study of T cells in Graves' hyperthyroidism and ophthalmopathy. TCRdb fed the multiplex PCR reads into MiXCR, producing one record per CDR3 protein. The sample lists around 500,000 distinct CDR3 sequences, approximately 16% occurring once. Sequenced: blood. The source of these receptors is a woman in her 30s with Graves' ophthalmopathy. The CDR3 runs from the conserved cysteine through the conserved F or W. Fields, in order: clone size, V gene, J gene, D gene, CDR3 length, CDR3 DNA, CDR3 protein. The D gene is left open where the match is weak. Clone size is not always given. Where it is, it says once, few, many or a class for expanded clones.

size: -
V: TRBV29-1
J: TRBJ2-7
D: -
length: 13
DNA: TGCAGCGTTGAACTTCAGGGGAGGTACGAGCAGTACTTC
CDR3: CSVELQGRYEQYF

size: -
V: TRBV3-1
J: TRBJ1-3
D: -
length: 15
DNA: TGTGCCAGCAGCCCGCCGGGACCCGTCGGAGACACCATACATTTT
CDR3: CASSPPGPVGDTIHF

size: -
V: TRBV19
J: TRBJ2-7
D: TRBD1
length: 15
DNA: TGTGCCAGTAGTATTCCCCGGACAGGGGGGTACGAGCAGTACTTC
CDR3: CASSIPRTGGYEQYF

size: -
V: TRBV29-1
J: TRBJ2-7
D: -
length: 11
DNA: TGCAGCGTTGAAGAGGGCAGAAAGCAGTACTTC
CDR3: CSVEEGRKQYF

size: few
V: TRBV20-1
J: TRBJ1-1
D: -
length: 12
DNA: TGCAGTGCTAGAGATTGGGGCCGAGGGGCTTTCTTT
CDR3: CSARDWGRGAFF

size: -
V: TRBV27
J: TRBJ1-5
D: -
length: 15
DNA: TGTGCCAGCAGTTTATCGGCAGCAAGCAATCAGCCCCAGCATTTT
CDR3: CASSLSAASNQPQHF

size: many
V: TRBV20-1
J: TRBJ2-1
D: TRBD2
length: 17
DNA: TGCAGTGGAAAACCCGGGACTAGCGGGAGCCATTACAATGAGCAGTTCTTC
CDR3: CSGKPGTSGSHYNEQFF

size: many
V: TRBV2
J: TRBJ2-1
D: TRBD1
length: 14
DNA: TGTGCCAGCGAACAGGGGACGGGGAGCAATGAGCAGTTCTTC
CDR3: CASEQGTGSNEQFF

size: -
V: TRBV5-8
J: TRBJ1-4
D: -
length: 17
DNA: TGTGCCAGCAGCTTGGCTCCGGACTCCCGGGCCCATGAAAAACTGTTTTTT
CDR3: CASSLAPDSRAHEKLFF

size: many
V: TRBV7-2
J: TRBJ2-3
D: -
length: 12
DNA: TGCGCCAGCAGCTTAGTGGCAGATACGCAGTATTTT
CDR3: CASSLVADTQYF

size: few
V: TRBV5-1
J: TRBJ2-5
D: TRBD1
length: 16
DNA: TGCGCCAGCAGCTTGGCGACAGGGATAGCAGGAGAGACCCAGTACTTC
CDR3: CASSLATGIAGETQYF

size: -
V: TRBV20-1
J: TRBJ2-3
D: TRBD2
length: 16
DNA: TGCAGTGCTAGAGACCTGAGCGGGAGCGGCACAGATACGCAGTATTTT
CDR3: CSARDLSGSGTDTQYF

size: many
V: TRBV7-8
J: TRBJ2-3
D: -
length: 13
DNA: TGTGCCAGCAGCTACAGGGGGGGAGATACGCAGTATTTT
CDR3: CASSYRGGDTQYF

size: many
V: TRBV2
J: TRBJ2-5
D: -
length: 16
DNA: TGTGCCAGCAGTGATGGCGCAGGGGGGGACCAAGAGACCCAGTACTTC
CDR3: CASSDGAGGDQETQYF

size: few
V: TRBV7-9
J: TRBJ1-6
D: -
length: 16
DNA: TGTGCCAGCAACACTGGCGGGGGCGTCTCCGTCTCACCCCTCCACTTT
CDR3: CASNTGGGVSVSPLHF

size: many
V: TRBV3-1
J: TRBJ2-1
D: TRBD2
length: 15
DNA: TGTGCCAGCAGCCGAGGGACTAGCCCATACAATGAGCAGTTCTTC
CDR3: CASSRGTSPYNEQFF

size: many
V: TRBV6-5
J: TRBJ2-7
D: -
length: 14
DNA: TGTGCCAGCAGTTACCGGGTGGAGGGATACGAGCAGTACTTC
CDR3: CASSYRVEGYEQYF

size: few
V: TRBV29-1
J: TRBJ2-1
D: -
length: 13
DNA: TGCAGCGGTATCCACCAATTGAAACCTGAGCAGTTCTTC
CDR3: CSGIHQLKPEQFF

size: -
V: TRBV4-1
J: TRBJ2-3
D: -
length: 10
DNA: TGCGCCAGCAGCCAGGACTCCCTGTATTTT
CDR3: CASSQDSLYF

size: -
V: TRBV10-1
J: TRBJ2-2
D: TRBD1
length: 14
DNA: TGCGCCAGCGGTGACAGGGTGGACACCGGGGAGCTGTTTTTT
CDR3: CASGDRVDTGELFF

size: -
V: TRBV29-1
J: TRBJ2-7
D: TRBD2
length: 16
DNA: TGCAGCGCCAACACGGTCCTACTAGCGGAGATCTACGAGCAGTACTTC
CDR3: CSANTVLLAEIYEQYF

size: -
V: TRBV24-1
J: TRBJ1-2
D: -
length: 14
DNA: TGTGCCACCAGTGATTTTAGTAAGGGTGGTGGCTACACCTTC
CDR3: CATSDFSKGGGYTF

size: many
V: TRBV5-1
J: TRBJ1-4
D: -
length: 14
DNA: TGCGCCAGCAGCTTCACTGGAACTAATGAAAAACTGTTTTTT
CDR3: CASSFTGTNEKLFF

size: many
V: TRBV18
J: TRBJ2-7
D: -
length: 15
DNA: TGTGCCAGCTCACCACCGTCTTGGGAAAGCTACGAGCAGTACTTC
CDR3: CASSPPSWESYEQYF

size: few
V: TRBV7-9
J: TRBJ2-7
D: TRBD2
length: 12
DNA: TGTGCCAGCAGCTCGACTAGCGTCGAGCAGTACTTC
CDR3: CASSSTSVEQYF

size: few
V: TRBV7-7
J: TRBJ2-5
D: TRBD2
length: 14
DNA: TGTGCCAGCAGCTCGGTGACTAGCGGGGAGACCCAGTACTTC
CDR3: CASSSVTSGETQYF

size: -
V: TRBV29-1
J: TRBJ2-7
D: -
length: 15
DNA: TGCAGCGTTGTCCCTCGAACGCGAGGGGGGGACGAGCAGTACTTC
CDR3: CSVVPRTRGGDEQYF

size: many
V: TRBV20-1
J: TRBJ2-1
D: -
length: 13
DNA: TGCAGTGCTAGGGCGGTGACTCAAAATGAGCAGTTCTTC
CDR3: CSARAVTQNEQFF

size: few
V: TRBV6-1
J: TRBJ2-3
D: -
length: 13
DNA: TGTGCCAGCTTGCACGGGGTCACAGATACGCAGTATTTT
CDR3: CASLHGVTDTQYF

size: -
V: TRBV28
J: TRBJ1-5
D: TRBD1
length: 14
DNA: TGTGCCAGCCGGGGACAGGGATACAATCAGCCCCAGCATTTT
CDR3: CASRGQGYNQPQHF

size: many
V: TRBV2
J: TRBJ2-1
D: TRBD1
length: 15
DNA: TGTGCCAGTGCAAACGACAGGGATACCTACAATGAGCAGTTCTTC
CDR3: CASANDRDTYNEQFF

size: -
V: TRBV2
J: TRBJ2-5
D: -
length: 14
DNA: TGTGCCAGCAGTCTAGTTTCAGGGTCCGAGACCCAGTACTTC
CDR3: CASSLVSGSETQYF

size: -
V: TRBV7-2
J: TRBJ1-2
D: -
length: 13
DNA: TGTGCCAGCAGCCTCGGAGGACGTTTTGGCTACACCTTC
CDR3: CASSLGGRFGYTF

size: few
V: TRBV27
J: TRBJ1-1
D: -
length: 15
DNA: TGTGCCAGCAGTCTCATCCCGGGACATAGCACTGAAGCTTTCTTT
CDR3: CASSLIPGHSTEAFF

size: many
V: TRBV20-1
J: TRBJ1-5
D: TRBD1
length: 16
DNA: TGCAGTGCTAGAGTCCAAGACAGGGCGGGCGGTCAGCCCCAGCATTTT
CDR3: CSARVQDRAGGQPQHF

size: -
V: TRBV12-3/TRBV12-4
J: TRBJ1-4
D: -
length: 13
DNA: TGTGCCAGCAGCATGAGGGAGATTGAAAAACTGTTTTTT
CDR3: CASSMREIEKLFF

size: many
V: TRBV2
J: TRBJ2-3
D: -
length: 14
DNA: TGTGCCAGCAGTGACAGCTCTAGCACAGATACGCAGTATTTT
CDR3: CASSDSSSTDTQYF

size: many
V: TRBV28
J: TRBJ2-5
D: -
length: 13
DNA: TGTGCCAGCAGTTTGACCTACCAGGGGACCCAGTACTTC
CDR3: CASSLTYQGTQYF

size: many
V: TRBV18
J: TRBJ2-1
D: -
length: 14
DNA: TGTGCCAGCTCAGTACCGAGACTAAGCGATGAGCAGTTCTTC
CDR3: CASSVPRLSDEQFF

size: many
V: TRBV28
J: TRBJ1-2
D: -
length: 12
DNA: TGTGCCAGCCTTACAGGGAACTATGGCTACACCTTC
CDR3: CASLTGNYGYTF

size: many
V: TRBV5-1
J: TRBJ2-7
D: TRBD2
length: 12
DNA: TGCGCCAGCCGCGGGGGGATCTACGAGCAGTACTTC
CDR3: CASRGGIYEQYF

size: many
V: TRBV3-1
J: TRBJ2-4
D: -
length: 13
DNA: TGTGCCAGCAGCCGAGCGGGCAAAAACATTCAGTACTTC
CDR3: CASSRAGKNIQYF